This T cell receptor beta chain was identified in a study of shared clonotypes between healthy human individuals. The study's findings and limits: Naive subsets, compared against memory subsets, generally had larger estimated richness values. The study's rarefaction showed incomplete sorted-subset sequencing despite large depth. Non-shared clonotypes had lower generation probabilities than those shared by all four donors.

This clone appeared once. Its antigen is not identified. The repertoire was sequenced with immunoSEQ multiplex PCR; TCRdb's copy has only in-frame clones and lacks some. This repertoire shows roughly 1,600,000 clones, around 98.5% found once; its top ten account for 0.3% to 0.45%. CDR3 length equals 15 residues. Trimming removed 4 bases from V and 1 base from J, with 12 bases in between. The germline V gene encodes CDR1 MNHNS and CDR2 SASEGT. Donors were Caucasian adults residing in Nashville, Tennessee, USA. The receptor was isolated from a man aged 25 to 45 in good health. Sequenced material: naive CD4+ T cells sorted from blood. Subset defined: CD45RA+ positively selected. The genes are TRBV6-1 and TRBJ2-3, with TRBD2 as a possible D gene (5 bases). The CDR3 spells CASSGRPGGTDTQYF. In DNA, the CDR3 is TGTGCCAGCAGTGGACGTCCCGGGGGCACAGATACGCAGTATTTT.